The subject of this entry is one T cell receptor (beta chain). Its antigen is undetermined. Pools of viral peptides were used by the ViraFEST assay to expand antigen-specific CD4+ T cells ahead of sequencing. Cultured cells yielded isolated CD4+ T cells after nine to ten days. Neither prior SARS-CoV-2 infection nor positive nucleocapsid antibodies were present in the vaccine recipients. Cultures of 2 million or so PBMC per well contained 9 to 10 IU/ml IL-2 plus 10 ug/ml peptides. It was on days 3 and 7 that half the medium was replaced with IL-2 medium. With V trimmed by 5 bases and J by 0 bases, 9 bases remained unmatched. The CDR3 runs 17 residues. The germline CDR1 and CDR2 sequences are KGHSH and LQKENI. The sample is drawn from a study of vaccination effects on CD4 cells after COVID-19. Clones were sequenced by immunoSEQ multiplex PCR, and TCRdb holds only the in-frame ones, with some missing. The sample holds approximately 74,000 clones, under 85% seen once.

Study-wide results and limits: Convalescent patients were scarce, and early post-infection timepoints were absent.

This sequence joins TRBV18 and TRBJ2-1, with 8 bases identical to TRBD1. The material sequenced was CD4+ T cells from PBMCs cultured with HCoV-NL63 spike peptides, taken before COVID-19 vaccination. The clonotype comes from a human donor who received a COVID-19 vaccine. CDR3 amino acids: CASSTSTGTGSYNEQFF. In nucleotides, the CDR3 is TGTGCCAGCTCAACATCGACCGGGACAGGCTCCTACAATGAGCAGTTCTTC.